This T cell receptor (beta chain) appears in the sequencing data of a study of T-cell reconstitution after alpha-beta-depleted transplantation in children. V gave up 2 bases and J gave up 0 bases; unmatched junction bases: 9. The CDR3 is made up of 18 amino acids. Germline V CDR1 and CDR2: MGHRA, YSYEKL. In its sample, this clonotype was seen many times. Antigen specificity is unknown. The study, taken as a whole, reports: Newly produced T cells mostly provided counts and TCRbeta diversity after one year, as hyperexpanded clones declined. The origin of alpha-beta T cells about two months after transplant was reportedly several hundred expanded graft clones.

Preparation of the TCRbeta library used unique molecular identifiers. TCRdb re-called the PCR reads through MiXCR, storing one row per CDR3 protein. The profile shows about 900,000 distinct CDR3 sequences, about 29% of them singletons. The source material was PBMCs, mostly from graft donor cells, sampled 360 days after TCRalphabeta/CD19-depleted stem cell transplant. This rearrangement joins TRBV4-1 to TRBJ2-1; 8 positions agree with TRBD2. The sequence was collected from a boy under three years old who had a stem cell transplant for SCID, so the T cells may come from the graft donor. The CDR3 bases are TGCGCCAGCAGCCAAACATTAGCGGGGACCCTCTCCTACAATGAGCAGTTCTTC. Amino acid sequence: CASSQTLAGTLSYNEQFF.